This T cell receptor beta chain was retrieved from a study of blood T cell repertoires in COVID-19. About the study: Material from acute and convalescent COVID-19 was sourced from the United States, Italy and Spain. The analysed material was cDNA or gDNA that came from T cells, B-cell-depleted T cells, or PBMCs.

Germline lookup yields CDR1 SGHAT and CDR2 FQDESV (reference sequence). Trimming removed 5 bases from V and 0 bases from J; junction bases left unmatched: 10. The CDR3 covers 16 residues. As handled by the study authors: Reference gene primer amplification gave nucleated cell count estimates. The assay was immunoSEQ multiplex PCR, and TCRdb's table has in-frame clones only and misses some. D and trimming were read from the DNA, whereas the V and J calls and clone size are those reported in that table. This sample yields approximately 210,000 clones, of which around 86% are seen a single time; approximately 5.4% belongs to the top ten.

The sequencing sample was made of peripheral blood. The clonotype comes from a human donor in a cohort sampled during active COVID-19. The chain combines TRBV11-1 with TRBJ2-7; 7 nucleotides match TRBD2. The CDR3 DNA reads TGTGCCAGCAGCCCCGGGCAGGGAGGGTACTCCTACGAGCAGTACTTC. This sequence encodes CASSPGQGGYSYEQYF.